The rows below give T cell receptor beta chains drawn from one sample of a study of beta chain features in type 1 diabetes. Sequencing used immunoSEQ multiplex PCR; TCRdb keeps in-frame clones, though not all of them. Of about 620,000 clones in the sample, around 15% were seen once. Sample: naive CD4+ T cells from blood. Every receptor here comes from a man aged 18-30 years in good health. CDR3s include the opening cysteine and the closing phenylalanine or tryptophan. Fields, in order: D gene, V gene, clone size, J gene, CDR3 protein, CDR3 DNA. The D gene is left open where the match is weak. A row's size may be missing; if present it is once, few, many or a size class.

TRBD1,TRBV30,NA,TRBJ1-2,CAWSVTGFGYTF,TGTGCCTGGAGTGTGACAGGGTTTGGCTACACCTTC
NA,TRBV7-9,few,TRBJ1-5,CASSLGERKPQHF,TGTGCCAGCAGCTTAGGAGAACGAAAGCCCCAGCATTTT
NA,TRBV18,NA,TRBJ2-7,CASSYDREGNYEQYF,TGTGCCAGCTCCTACGACAGGGAGGGAAACTACGAGCAGTACTTC
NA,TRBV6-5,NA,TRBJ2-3,CASSLLWGGRTDTQYF,TGTGCCAGCAGTTTACTTTGGGGCGGCCGCACAGATACGCAGTATTTT
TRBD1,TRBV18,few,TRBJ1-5,CASSPSGTGVWQPQHF,TGTGCCAGCTCACCATCCGGGACAGGGGTGTGGCAGCCCCAGCATTTT
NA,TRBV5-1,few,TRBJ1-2,CASSVKTYNYGYTF,TGCGCCAGCAGCGTGAAGACCTATAACTATGGCTACACCTTC
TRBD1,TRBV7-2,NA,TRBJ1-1,CASSRQGERTEAFF,TGTGCCAGCAGCCGGCAGGGGGAACGGACTGAAGCTTTCTTT
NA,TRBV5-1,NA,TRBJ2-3,CASSLRPDRGGTSTDTQYF,TGCGCCAGCAGCTTGCGACCTGACAGAGGGGGGACTAGCACAGATACGCAGTATTTT
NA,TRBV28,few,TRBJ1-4,CASSWGIRKAWKLFF,TGTGCCAGCAGCTGGGGCATTCGAAAGGCTTGGAAACTGTTTTTT
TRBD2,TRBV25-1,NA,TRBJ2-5,CASSLSAGIQETQYF,TGTGCCAGCAGCCTATCAGCGGGGATCCAAGAGACCCAGTACTTC
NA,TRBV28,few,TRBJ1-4,CASSSPGENEKLFF,TGTGCCAGCAGCTCCCCAGGAGAAAATGAAAAACTGTTTTTT
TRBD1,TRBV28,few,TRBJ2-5,CASSFGQGVETQYF,TGTGCCAGCAGTTTCGGACAGGGGGTAGAGACCCAGTACTTC
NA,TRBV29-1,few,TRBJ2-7,CSVALGQYF,TGCAGCGTTGCTCTGGGGCAGTACTTC
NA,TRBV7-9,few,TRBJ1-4,CATVEGINEKLFF,TGTGCCACCGTGGAGGGGATAAATGAAAAACTGTTTTTT
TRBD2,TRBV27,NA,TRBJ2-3,CASRREPSTDTQYF,TGTGCCAGCAGGCGGGAGCCAAGCACAGATACGCAGTATTTT
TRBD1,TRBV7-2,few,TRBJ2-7,CASSLMQGASYEQYF,TGTGCCAGCAGCTTGATGCAGGGGGCTTCCTACGAGCAGTACTTC
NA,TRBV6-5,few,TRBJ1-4,CASSYKISNEKLFF,TGTGCCAGCAGTTACAAGATCAGCAATGAAAAACTGTTTTTT
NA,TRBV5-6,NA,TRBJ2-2,CASSLVPGELFF,TGTGCCAGCAGCTTGGTCCCCGGGGAGCTGTTTTTT
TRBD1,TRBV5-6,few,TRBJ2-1,CASSFGTVLNEQFF,TGTGCCAGCAGCTTTGGGACAGTCCTCAATGAGCAGTTCTTC
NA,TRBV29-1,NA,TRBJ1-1,CSVDRMTIVTYTEAFF,TGCAGCGTTGATAGAATGACTATAGTCACGTACACTGAAGCTTTCTTT
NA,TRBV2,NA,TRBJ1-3,CASSEERVYSGNTIYF,TGTGCCAGCAGTGAAGAGCGGGTCTACTCTGGAAACACCATATATTTT
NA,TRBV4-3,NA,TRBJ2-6,CASSSRQSSGANVLTF,TGCGCCAGCAGCTCTCGACAGAGCTCTGGGGCCAACGTCCTGACTTTC
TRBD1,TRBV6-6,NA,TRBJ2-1,CASSRISQGGNEQFF,TGTGCCAGCAGTCGGATATCACAGGGGGGTAATGAGCAGTTCTTC